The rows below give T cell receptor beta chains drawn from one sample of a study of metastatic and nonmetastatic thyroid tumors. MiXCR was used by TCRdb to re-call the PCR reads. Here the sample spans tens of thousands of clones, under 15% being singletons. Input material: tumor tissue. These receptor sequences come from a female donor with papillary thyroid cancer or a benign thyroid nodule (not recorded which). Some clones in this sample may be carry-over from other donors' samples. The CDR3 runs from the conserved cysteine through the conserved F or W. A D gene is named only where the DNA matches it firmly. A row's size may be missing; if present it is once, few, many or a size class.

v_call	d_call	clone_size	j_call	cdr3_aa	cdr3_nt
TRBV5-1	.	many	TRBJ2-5	CASSATGQETQYF	TGCGCCAGCAGCGCCACAGGTCAAGAGACCCAGTACTTC
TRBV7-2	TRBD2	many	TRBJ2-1	CASRSSGRGTYNEQFF	TGTGCCAGCAGGAGCAGCGGGAGAGGAACCTACAATGAGCAGTTCTTC
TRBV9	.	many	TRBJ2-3	CASSVSLMGTDTQYF	TGTGCCAGCAGCGTAAGTCTAATGGGCACAGATACGCAGTATTTT
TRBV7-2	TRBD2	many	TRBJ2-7	CASSLTSASSYEQYF	TGTGCCAGCAGCTTGACTAGCGCTAGCTCCTACGAGCAGTACTTC
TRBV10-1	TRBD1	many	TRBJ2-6	CASSPRGRGANVLTF	TGCGCCAGCAGCCCCAGGGGGCGCGGGGCCAACGTCCTGACTTTC
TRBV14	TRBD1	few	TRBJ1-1	CASSQWDRTEAFF	TGTGCCAGCAGCCAATGGGACAGAACTGAAGCTTTCTTT
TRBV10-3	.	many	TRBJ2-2	CAISGLVLGELFF	TGTGCCATCAGTGGACTAGTCCTCGGGGAGCTGTTTTTT
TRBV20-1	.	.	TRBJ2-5	CSASHSYQETQYF	TGCAGTGCTAGTCACAGCTACCAAGAGACCCAGTACTTC
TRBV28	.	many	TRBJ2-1	CASSLGRKNEQFF	TGTGCCAGCAGTTTAGGCAGGAAAAATGAGCAGTTCTTC
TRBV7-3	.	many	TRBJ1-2	CASRPPGIYGYTF	TGTGCCAGCCGGCCACCAGGGATATATGGCTACACCTTC
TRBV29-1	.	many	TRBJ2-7	CSVGGSVYEQYF	TGCAGCGTTGGTGGTAGTGTGTACGAGCAGTACTTC
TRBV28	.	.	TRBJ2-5	CASSSLTGYQETQYF	TGTGCCAGCAGTTCGTTAACTGGGTACCAAGAGACCCAGTACTTC
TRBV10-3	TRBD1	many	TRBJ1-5	CAISERGQDNQPQHF	TGTGCCATCAGTGAGCGAGGACAGGATAATCAGCCCCAGCATTTT
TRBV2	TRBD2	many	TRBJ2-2	CASSEGGRGLGELFF	TGTGCCAGCAGTGAGGGGGGGAGGGGCCTCGGGGAGCTGTTTTTT
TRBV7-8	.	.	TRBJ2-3	CASSLVPGSPDTQYF	TGTGCCAGCAGCTTAGTCCCAGGGAGCCCAGATACGCAGTATTTT
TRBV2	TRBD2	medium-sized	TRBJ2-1	CASSGTSGSF	TGTGCCAGCAGTGGCACTAGCGGGAGTTTC
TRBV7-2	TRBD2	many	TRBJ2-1	CASSPDGLAGEGEQFF	TGTGCCAGCAGCCCGGATGGACTAGCGGGAGAGGGTGAGCAGTTCTTC
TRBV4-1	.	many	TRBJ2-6	CASSQGLGTSGANVLTF	TGCGCCAGCAGCCAAGGATTGGGCACCTCTGGGGCCAACGTCCTGACTTTC
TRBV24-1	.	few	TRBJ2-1	CATSKPGISYNEQFF	TGCGCCACCAGTAAGCCGGGAATCTCCTACAATGAGCAGTTCTTC
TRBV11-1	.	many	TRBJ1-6	CASSPQGNGSPLHF	TGTGCCAGCAGCCCACAGGGAAATGGATCACCCCTCCACTTT
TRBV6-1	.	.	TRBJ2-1	CASKESREPSYNEQFF	TGTGCCAGCAAGGAGAGCAGAGAGCCCTCCTACAATGAGCAGTTCTTC
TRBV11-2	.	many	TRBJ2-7	CASSLERDGYEQYF	TGTGCCAGCAGCTTAGAACGGGACGGCTACGAGCAGTACTTC
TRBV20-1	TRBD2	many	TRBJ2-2	CSARDAPSGLTGELFF	TGCAGTGCTAGAGACGCACCTAGCGGCCTAACCGGGGAGCTGTTTTTT
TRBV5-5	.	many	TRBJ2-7	CASPRVYEQYF	TGTGCCAGCCCCCGGGTCTACGAGCAGTACTTC
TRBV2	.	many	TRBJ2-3	CASSGGHGTRYTDTQYF	TGTGCCAGCAGCGGAGGGCATGGGACCAGATACACAGATACGCAGTATTTT
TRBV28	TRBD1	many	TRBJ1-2	CASSDRAFGYTF	TGTGCCAGCAGTGACAGGGCCTTTGGCTACACCTTC
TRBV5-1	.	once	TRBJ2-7	CASSLTGRAYEHYF	TGCGCCAGCAGCTTGACAGGTCGGGCCTACGAGCACTACTTC
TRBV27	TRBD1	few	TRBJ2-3	CSSSRTGTTDTQYF	TGTTCCAGCAGCCGGACAGGTACGACAGATACGCAGTATTTT
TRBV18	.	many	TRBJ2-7	CASSPPPQRGYEQYF	TGTGCCAGCTCACCACCCCCCCAACGGGGCTACGAGCAGTACTTC
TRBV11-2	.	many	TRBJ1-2	CASSLLLGGRDGYTF	TGTGCCAGCAGCCTCCTACTGGGGGGGCGTGATGGCTACACCTTC
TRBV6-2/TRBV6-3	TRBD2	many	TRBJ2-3	CASSYTSGSTDTQYF	TGTGCCAGCAGTTACACTAGCGGGAGCACAGATACGCAGTATTTT
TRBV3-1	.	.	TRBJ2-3	CASSRRRAFTDTQYF	TGTGCCAGCAGCCGCCGCAGGGCCTTCACAGATACGCAGTATTTT
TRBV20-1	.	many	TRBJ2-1	CSALTGTAHNEQFF	TGCAGTGCTCTTACCGGGACTGCACACAATGAGCAGTTCTTC
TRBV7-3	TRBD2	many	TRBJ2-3	CASSKGLATDTQYF	TGTGCCAGCAGCAAGGGACTAGCCACAGATACGCAGTATTTT
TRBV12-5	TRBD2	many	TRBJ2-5	CASGSGLVIETQYF	TGTGCTAGTGGCTCGGGACTAGTTATAGAGACCCAGTACTTC
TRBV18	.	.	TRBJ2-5	CASSPAGPVTQYF	TGTGCCAGCTCACCCGCGGGGCCCGTGACCCAGTACTTC
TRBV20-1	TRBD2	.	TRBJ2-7	CSAWARGRVRRDEQYF	TGCAGTGCCTGGGCTAGAGGGAGGGTCCGCCGGGACGAGCAGTACTTC
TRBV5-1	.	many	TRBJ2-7	CASSLATNYEQYF	TGCGCCAGCAGCTTGGCGACGAACTACGAGCAGTACTTC
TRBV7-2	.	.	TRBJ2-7	CASSSQGYEQYF	TGTGCCAGCAGCTCCCAGGGCTACGAGCAGTACTTC
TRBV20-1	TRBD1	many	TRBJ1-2	CSARSPGTGVGGYGYTF	TGCAGTGCTAGATCACCCGGGACAGGGGTTGGCGGCTATGGCTACACCTTC
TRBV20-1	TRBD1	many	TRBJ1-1	CSAQGQAEAFF	TGCAGTGCCCAAGGACAGGCTGAAGCTTTCTTT
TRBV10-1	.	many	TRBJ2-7	CASSESAFSYEQYF	TGCGCCAGCAGTGAGTCGGCCTTTTCCTACGAGCAGTACTTC
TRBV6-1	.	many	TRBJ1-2	CASTPGPGQTTGF	TGTGCCAGCACCCCTGGGCCGGGACAAACTACGGGGTTC
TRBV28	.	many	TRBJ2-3	CASSISDTDTQYF	TGTGCCAGCAGTATCAGTGACACAGATACGCAGTATTTT
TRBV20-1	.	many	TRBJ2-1	CSARWGKKNEQFF	TGCAGTGCTAGATGGGGAAAAAAGAATGAGCAGTTCTTC
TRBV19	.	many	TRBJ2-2	CASSTGFSNTGELFF	TGTGCCAGTTCGACAGGTTTCTCGAACACCGGGGAGCTGTTTTTT
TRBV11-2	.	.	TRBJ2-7	CASRQSREQYF	TGTGCCAGCAGGCAGTCCAGGGAGCAGTACTTC
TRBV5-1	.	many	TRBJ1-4	CASTGGLPNEKLFF	TGCGCCAGCACGGGGGGCCTTCCTAATGAAAAACTGTTTTTT
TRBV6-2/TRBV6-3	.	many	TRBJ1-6	CASSYSSNSPLHF	TGTGCCAGCAGTTACTCCTCGAATTCACCCCTCCACTTT
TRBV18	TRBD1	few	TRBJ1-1	CASSPLGTALNTEAFF	TGTGCCAGCTCACCTCTCGGGACAGCATTGAACACTGAAGCTTTCTTT
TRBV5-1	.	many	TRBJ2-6	CASSLEGSGANVLTF	TGCGCCAGCAGCTTGGAAGGGTCTGGGGCCAACGTCCTGACTTTC
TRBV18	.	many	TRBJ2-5	CASSPRSLRGQETQYF	TGTGCCAGCTCACCACGGAGTCTAAGGGGGCAAGAGACCCAGTACTTC
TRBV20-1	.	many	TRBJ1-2	CSVSDRYLEGYTF	TGCAGTGTTTCGGACCGCTACCTTGAGGGCTACACCTTC
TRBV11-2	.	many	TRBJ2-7	CASSVDRLRSHEQYF	TGTGCCAGCAGCGTAGACAGGTTAAGATCCCACGAGCAGTACTTC
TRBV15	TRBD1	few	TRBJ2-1	CATSRGDRGRDEQFF	TGTGCCACCAGCAGGGGGGACAGGGGGCGGGATGAGCAGTTCTTC
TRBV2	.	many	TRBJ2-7	CASREASGTTTIF	TGTGCCAGCAGAGAGGCCTCCGGGACAACCACGATCTTC
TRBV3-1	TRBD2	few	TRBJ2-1	CASSQGGGSPYNEQFF	TGTGCCAGCAGCCAAGGAGGCGGGAGCCCTTACAATGAGCAGTTCTTC
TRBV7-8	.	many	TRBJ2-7	CASSVLQGVGGYEQYF	TGTGCCAGCAGCGTATTACAGGGTGTAGGAGGCTACGAGCAGTACTTC
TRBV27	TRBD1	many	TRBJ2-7	CASSLETGGEQYF	TGTGCCAGCAGTTTAGAGACAGGGGGCGAGCAGTACTTC